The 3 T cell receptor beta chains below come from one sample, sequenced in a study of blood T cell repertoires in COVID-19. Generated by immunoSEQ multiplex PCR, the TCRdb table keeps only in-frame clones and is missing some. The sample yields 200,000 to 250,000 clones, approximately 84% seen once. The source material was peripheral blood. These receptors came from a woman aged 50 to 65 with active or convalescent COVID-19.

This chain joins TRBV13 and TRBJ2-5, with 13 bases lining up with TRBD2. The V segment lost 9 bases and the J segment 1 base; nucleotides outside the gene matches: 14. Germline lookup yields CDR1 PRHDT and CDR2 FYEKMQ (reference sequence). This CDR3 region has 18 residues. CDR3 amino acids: CASRRDRGLAGVQETQYF. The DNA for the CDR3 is TGTGCCAGTCGCCGGGACAGAGGACTAGCGGGGGTCCAAGAGACCCAGTACTTC.

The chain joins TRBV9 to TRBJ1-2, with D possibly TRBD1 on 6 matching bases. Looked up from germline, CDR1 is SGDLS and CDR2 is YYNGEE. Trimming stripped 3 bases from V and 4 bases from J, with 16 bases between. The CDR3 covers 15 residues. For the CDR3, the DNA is TGTGCCAGCAGCGCCAGGGGCTCTATTCCCTATGGCTACACCTTC. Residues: CASSARGSIPYGYTF.

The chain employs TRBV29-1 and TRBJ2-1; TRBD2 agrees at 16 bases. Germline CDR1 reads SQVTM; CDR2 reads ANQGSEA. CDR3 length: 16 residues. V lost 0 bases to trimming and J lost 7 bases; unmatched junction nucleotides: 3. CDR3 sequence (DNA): TGCAGCGTTGAAGATGGGACTAGCGGGGGGGTGAATGAGCAGTTCTTC. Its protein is CSVEDGTSGGVNEQFF.